Each of the 24 T cell receptor beta chains below was sequenced from the same sample in a study of blood T cell repertoires in COVID-19. Data came from immunoSEQ multiplex PCR; TCRdb stores just in-frame clones and leaves some out. The table records 70,000 or so clones, 75% to 90% of them present only once. Sequencing input: peripheral blood. The origin of the receptors is a man older than 75 with active or convalescent COVID-19.

This clone was counted only a few times. This chain joins TRBV4-1 and TRBJ2-3; 7 bases align to TRBD2. The J segment lost 4 bases and the V segment lost 4 bases, leaving 8 bases of the junction unmatched. This CDR3 has 15 residues. Germline V gene sequence: CDR1 MGHRA, CDR2 YSYEKL. As DNA, the CDR3 is TGCGCCAGCAGCCCGGGACTATTCGTCTCAGATACGCAGTATTTT. As protein: CASSPGLFVSDTQYF.

The rearrangement uses TRBV11-3 and TRBJ1-2; perhaps TRBD1 as D (6 bases). The CDR3 consists of 13 residues. Trimming cost V 7 bases and J 5 bases, with 14 bases left between them. Germline CDR1 and CDR2: SGHNT and YENEEA. The CDR3 sequence: CASTKGQGYGYTF. The CDR3 DNA is TGTGCCAGCACCAAGGGACAAGGATATGGCTACACCTTC. The entire variable domain, with the rest obtained from reference TRBV11-3 and TRBJ1-2, is as follows: EAGVVQSPRYKIIEKKQPVAFWCNPISGHNTLYWYLQNLGQGPELLIRYENEEAVDDSQLPKDRFSAERLKGVDSTLKIQPAELGDSAVYLCASTKGQGYGYTFGSGTRLTVV.

The chain is built from TRBV6-2 or TRBV6-3 and TRBJ1-5; no definite D call. The CDR3 is 15 residues long. The V gene's germline CDR1 is MNHEY and CDR2 SVGEGT. V was cut by 1 base and J by 0 bases, with 7 bases left in between. DNA of the CDR3: TGTGCCAGCAGTTACTTCCCAGGTAGCAATCAGCCCCAGCATTTT. Protein product: CASSYFPGSNQPQHF.

As to this clone: Other nucleotide sequences in the sample specify the same CDR3. The rearrangement links TRBV6-5 to TRBJ2-1; D unresolved. The V gene's germline CDR1 is MNHEY and CDR2 SVGAGI. V lost 0 bases and J lost 5, with 2 bases in between. This CDR3 is built from 12 residues. The CDR3 coding sequence is TGTGCCAGCAGTTACTCTAACAATGAGCAGTTCTTC. Encoded protein: CASSYSNNEQFF.

This sequence joins TRBV5-4 and TRBJ2-3; TRBD1 agrees at 12 bases. J gave up 4 bases and V 5 bases, and 5 bases lay outside the gene matches. CDR1 and CDR2 (germline): SGHNT, YYREEE (reference sequence). The length of the CDR3 is 15 residues. CDR3 bases: TGTGCCAGCAGTGCCGGGACAGGGGGCCCAGATACGCAGTATTTT. It specifies CASSAGTGGPDTQYF.

This clone was recorded only once. The gene calls are TRBV4-2 and TRBJ2-1; D call uncertain. V lost 1 base and J 9 bases, leaving 10 bases between the germline ends. Per the germline V gene, CDR1 is LGHNA and CDR2 is YNFKEQ. The CDR3 has 13 residues. The CDR3 sequence: CASSQVASGEQFF. The CDR3 DNA follows: TGTGCCAGCAGCCAAGTAGCCTCGGGTGAGCAGTTCTTC.

This sequence joins TRBV4-2 and TRBJ1-5; unclear D gene. The germline gives CDR1 LGHNA, CDR2 YNFKEQ. This CDR3 region has 18 residues. V gave up 0 bases and J gave up 0 bases, with 15 bases separating them. For the CDR3, the DNA is TGTGCCAGCAGCCAAGATCGTGGGGAGGAATATAGCAATCAGCCCCAGCATTTT. The encoded protein is CASSQDRGEEYSNQPQHF.

The V and J genes are TRBV9 and TRBJ2-1; D is perhaps TRBD1 (5 bases). This CDR3 comprises 12 residues. Trimming removed 8 bases from V and 6 bases from J, with 12 bases in between. In germline, CDR1 is SGDLS, CDR2 YYNGEE. The CDR3 loop is CASGAQVNEQFF. CDR3 bases: TGTGCCAGTGGGGCACAGGTCAATGAGCAGTTCTTC.

CDR3 bases: TGTGCCAGCGCCGGCGAGGTCACAGATACGCAGTATTTT. It specifies CASAGEVTDTQYF. The V gene is TRBV6-4, the J gene TRBJ2-3; no definite D call. CDR3 size: 13 residues. V dropped 8 bases and J dropped 2 bases, with 11 bases sitting between them. In germline, CDR1 is MRHNA, CDR2 SNTAGT.

This clone was detected only once. This chain joins TRBV6-2 or TRBV6-3 and TRBJ1-2; maybe TRBD1 (5 bases). Per the germline V gene, CDR1 is MNHEY and CDR2 is SVGEGT. The CDR3 spans 13 residues. The V end lost 6 bases, the J end lost 4 bases, and 12 bases lay between the germline ends. The CDR3 nucleotides are TGTGCCAGCAGCCTCGACAGTTCCTATGGCTACACCTTC. Its protein product is CASSLDSSYGYTF.

The CDR3 DNA reads TGTGCCAGTAGTATAACTAGCGGGACCTACGAGCAGTACTTC. Residues: CASSITSGTYEQYF. This chain joins TRBV19 and TRBJ2-7; 10 nucleotides line up with TRBD2. In germline, CDR1 is LNHDA, CDR2 SQIVND (reference sequence). This CDR3 is 14 amino acids long. With V trimmed by 2 bases and J by 2 bases, 0 bases remained unmatched.

The chain employs TRBV10-3 and TRBJ2-6; 7 bases match TRBD1. From germline, CDR1 is ENHRY and CDR2 SYGVKD. Trimming took 8 bases from V and 1 from J; bases not matched to a gene: 2. The CDR3 runs to 14 residues. CDR3 residues: CAILQGSGANVLTF. DNA for the CDR3: TGTGCCATCTTACAGGGGTCTGGGGCCAACGTCCTGACTTTC.

The sample holds a few counts of this clone. The chain's CDR3 is CASSERSRGLFETQYF. The CDR3 coding sequence is TGTGCCAGCAGTGAAAGATCCAGGGGACTATTTGAGACCCAGTACTTC. This chain uses TRBV6-1 with TRBJ2-5; tentatively, D is TRBD2 (7 bases). Germline V CDR1 and CDR2: MNHNS, SASEGT. The CDR3 has 16 residues. V lost 2 bases and J 5 bases, leaving 18 bases between the germline ends.

The rearrangement joins TRBV7-8 to TRBJ2-7, with D perhaps TRBD1 (6 bases). V was shortened by 4 bases and J by 5 bases, with 12 bases between the two germline ends. Germline CDR1 is SGHVS and CDR2 is FQNEAQ. CDR3 size: 13 residues. This chain's CDR3 is CASSSHRVHEQYF. CDR3 nucleotide sequence: TGTGCCAGCAGCTCACACAGGGTACACGAGCAGTACTTC.

V is TRBV6-5 and J is TRBJ1-2; tentatively, D is TRBD1 (6 bases). The CDR3 is made up of 13 amino acids. Trimming shortened V by 2 bases and J by 8 bases, and 12 bases separated the two germline ends. CDR1 MNHEY and CDR2 SVGAGI come from the germline V gene. The CDR3 here is CASSYVGAEGYTF. As DNA, the CDR3 is TGTGCCAGCAGTTACGTGGGGGCAGAGGGCTACACCTTC.

This clone was observed a few times. The rearrangement uses TRBV2 and TRBJ2-1; a possible D gene is TRBD1 (5 bases). The CDR3 sequence is 13 residues long. CDR1 is SNHLY, CDR2 FYNNEI, per germline. The V and J ends lost 6 bases and 7 bases respectively, with 13 bases between them. Written as DNA, the CDR3 is TGTGCCAGCAGAGGTGGGGCAGCGAATGAGCAGTTCTTC. It codes for CASRGGAANEQFF. The full variable domain, in which reference TRBV2 and TRBJ2-1 provide the parts outside the CDR3, is EPEVTQTPSHQVTQMGQEVILRCVPISNHLYFYWYRQILGQKVEFLVSFYNNEISEKSEIFDDQFSVERPDGSNFTLKIRSTKLEDSAMYFCASRGGAANEQFFGPGTRLTVL.

The rearrangement joins TRBV27 to TRBJ1-1, with D possibly being TRBD1 (5 bases). Germline lookup yields CDR1 MNHEY and CDR2 SMNVEV (reference sequence). This CDR3 has 14 amino acids. The V end lost 0 bases, the J end lost 1 base, and 6 bases lay between the germline ends. The CDR3 DNA is TGTGCCAGCAGTTTATCTAGGGGGAACACTGAAGCTTTCTTT. Protein sequence: CASSLSRGNTEAFF.

The chain is built from TRBV28 and TRBJ1-4; a possible D gene is TRBD1 (5 bases). CDR1 is MDHEN and CDR2 is SYDVKM in the germline V gene. Deletions cut 4 bases from V and 8 bases from J, with 14 bases between. This CDR3 spans 14 amino acids. For the CDR3, the DNA is TGTGCCAGCAGTTACAGGCGGGGGAGGGAAAAACTGTTTTTT. Protein product: CASSYRRGREKLFF.

The chain combines TRBV10-3 with TRBJ2-1; D remains ambiguous. Between the trimmed V and J ends, which lost 2 bases and 8 bases, there was a span of 10 bases. This CDR3 is 13 amino acids long. CDR1 is ENHRY, CDR2 SYGVKD, per germline. In DNA, the CDR3 is TGTGCCATCAGTGAGCCACCTGGAGATGAGCAGTTCTTC. Protein: CAISEPPGDEQFF.

This chain joins TRBV5-1 and TRBJ2-5, with 7 bases lining up with TRBD2. Germline lookup yields CDR1 SGHRS and CDR2 YFSETQ. The CDR3 consists of 16 residues. The V segment lost 0 bases and the J segment 2 bases; nucleotides outside the gene matches: 7. CDR3 loop: CASSLGSSGKQETQYF. CDR3 DNA sequence: TGCGCCAGCAGCTTGGGCTCTAGCGGCAAGCAAGAGACCCAGTACTTC.

V usage is TRBV30 and J usage is TRBJ2-2; possibly TRBD1 for D (6 bases). The germline V gene has CDR1 GTSNPN and CDR2 SVGIG (reference sequence). Trimming cost V 3 bases and J 2 bases, with 13 bases left between them. The CDR3 is 15 amino acids. The CDR3 spells CAWRGHKINTGELFF. The CDR3 DNA reads TGTGCCTGGAGGGGACACAAAATCAACACCGGGGAGCTGTTTTTT.

The sample holds one count of this clone. The V call is TRBV7-8, the J call TRBJ1-1; TRBD1 is a possible D gene (5 bases). V lost 2 bases and J 1 base, leaving 5 bases between the germline ends. Germline V CDR1 and CDR2: SGHVS, FQNEAQ. The CDR3 extends over 13 amino acids. The DNA for the CDR3 is TGTGCCAGCAGCTTACAGGGGAACACTGAAGCTTTCTTT. Encoded protein: CASSLQGNTEAFF.

V and J are TRBV5-1 and TRBJ1-6, with no clear D. Trimming stripped 0 bases from V and 11 bases from J, with 12 bases between. The CDR3 is 14 residues long. CDR1 SGHRS and CDR2 YFSETQ come from the germline V gene. CDR3 nucleotide sequence: TGCGCCAGCAGCTTGGAACCCGGGATCACACCCCTCCACTTT. This gives the protein CASSLEPGITPLHF.

This rearrangement joins TRBV7-2 to TRBJ2-5; 10 positions match TRBD2. The V segment lost 4 bases and the J segment 3 bases; nucleotides outside the gene matches: 2. This CDR3 contains 14 residues. Germline lookup yields CDR1 SGHTA and CDR2 FQGNSA. CDR3 in DNA: TGTGCCAGCAGCTCGGGACTAGCGAAAGAGACCCAGTACTTC. Amino acids: CASSSGLAKETQYF. The full variable domain, in which reference TRBV7-2 and TRBJ2-5 provide the parts outside the CDR3, is GAGVSQSPSNKVTEKGKDVELRCDPISGHTALYWYRQSLGQGLEFLIYFQGNSAPDKSGLPSDRFSAERTGGSVSTLTIQRTQQEDSAVYLCASSSGLAKETQYFGPGTRLLVL.